Below are 18 T cell receptor beta chains sequenced from a single sample in a study of blood T cells in healthy people across ages (dated by TCRdb to between 2014 and 2017). Libraries came from 5' RACE. Reads for this sample came from an Illumina HiSeq 2500. A second PCR of roughly 6 to 12 cycles was run with a J-beta primer mix and a sample-barcoded 5' primer. TCRdb reworked the public reads: Q25 trimming with fastp, MiXCR clone assembly, productive beta chains retained. Duplicate CDR3 protein sequences are folded into a single record with the most common DNA and genes. Recorded for this sample are some 1,500,000 distinct CDR3 sequences; 42% of them occurred a single time. More than 4% of the sample is taken by the ten largest. The sequenced sample consisted of blood. These receptors all come from a woman under 30 in good health.

This clonotype was seen a handful of times. V and J are TRBV27 and TRBJ2-5; tentative D call: TRBD2 (5 bases). CDR1 is MNHEY, CDR2 SMNVEV, per germline (reference sequence). The V end was cut by 3 bases, the J end by 11 bases, with 13 bases between. The CDR3 loop spans 12 amino acids. The CDR3: CASSFPPWEQYF. DNA of the CDR3: TGTGCCAGCAGTTTCCCTCCCTGGGAGCAGTACTTC.

In its sample, this clonotype was seen a few times. The chain uses TRBV2 and TRBJ2-1; D gene unclear. The CDR3 extends over 17 amino acids. Germline V gene data show CDR1 as SNHLY and CDR2 as FYNNEI. Trimming removed 7 bases at V and 0 bases at J, with 19 bases between. CDR3 residues: CASTKGGKPSSYNEQFF. The CDR3 coding sequence is TGTGCCAGCACCAAGGGTGGCAAGCCCAGCTCCTACAATGAGCAGTTCTTC. Full variable domain (missing parts from reference TRBV2 and TRBJ2-1): EPEVTQTPSHQVTQMGQEVILRCVPISNHLYFYWYRQILGQKVEFLVSFYNNEISEKSEIFDDQFSVERPDGSNFTLKIRSTKLEDSAMYFCASTKGGKPSSYNEQFFGPGTRLTVL.

The rearrangement joins TRBV5-1 to TRBJ2-1, with 10 bases identical to TRBD2. The germline CDR1 and CDR2 sequences are SGHRS and YFSETQ. Germline trimming cut 5 bases from V and 6 bases from J; bases unmatched to any gene: 8. This CDR3 contains 15 residues. The CDR3 spells CASSSGTSVINEQFF. For the CDR3, the DNA is TGCGCCAGCAGTTCCGGGACTAGCGTGATCAATGAGCAGTTCTTC.

The rearrangement joins TRBV6-2 or TRBV6-3 to TRBJ2-1; the match to TRBD2 covers 8 bases. Looked up from germline, CDR1 is MNHEY and CDR2 is SVGEGT. The CDR3 totals 15 residues. V trimming: 2 bases; J trimming: 6 bases; junction bases outside the gene matches: 6. CDR3 sequence: CASSYVGLVSNEQFF. The CDR3 DNA reads as TGTGCCAGCAGTTACGTGGGACTAGTATCCAATGAGCAGTTCTTC.

Notes on this clonotype: An end of the junction does not agree with germline; a read error may underlie this. This chain connects TRBV4-2 to TRBJ2-1, with TRBD2 as a possible D gene (6 bases). The germline CDR1 and CDR2 sequences are LGHNA and YNFKEQ. CDR3 size: 15 residues. The CDR3 region is CASSQGIAVASEQLF. The DNA of the CDR3 is TGTGCCAGCAGCCAAGGGATAGCGGTTGCGAGTGAGCAGTTATTC.

This clonotype was counted a single time. The chain is built from TRBV28 and TRBJ2-7, with a weak D call TRBD2 (6 bases). The CDR3 consists of 14 residues. Trimming left V 7 bases short and J 7 bases short, with 20 bases between. In germline, CDR1 is MDHEN, CDR2 SYDVKM. As DNA, the CDR3 is TGTGCCAGCACCCCCGGGGGTTTCGTGTATGAGCAGTACTTC. This gives the protein CASTPGGFVYEQYF.

This clonotype was seen a few times. V gene TRBV29-1 combines with J gene TRBJ2-1; 8 nucleotides agree with TRBD1. Germline CDR1 and CDR2: SQVTM and ANQGSEA. This CDR3 spans 13 amino acids. J lost 8 bases, V lost 4 bases, and 7 bases had no gene match. The CDR3 protein is CSVASGQADEQFF. In DNA, the CDR3 is TGCAGCGTTGCCTCGGGACAGGCCGATGAGCAGTTCTTC.

This clonotype was found once. This chain connects TRBV5-1 to TRBJ2-4, with 10 bases fitting TRBD1. The CDR3 runs to 17 residues. J was trimmed by 4 bases and V by 4 bases; bases with no gene match: 11. The germline CDR1 and CDR2 sequences are SGHRS and YFSETQ. This CDR3 reads CASSHLPPGQGKNIQYF. The CDR3 DNA sequence: TGCGCCAGCAGCCATCTCCCCCCGGGACAGGGGAAAAACATTCAGTACTTC.

The chain couples TRBV4-1 to TRBJ1-6, with 7 bases identical to TRBD1. J was trimmed by 8 bases and V by 3 bases; bases with no gene match: 7. Germline-derived CDR1 and CDR2 are MGHRA and YSYEKL. The CDR3 runs 15 residues. The CDR3 DNA is TGCGCCAGCAGCCAGCCCCAGGGGGTAGATTCACCCCTCCACTTT. It yields the protein CASSQPQGVDSPLHF.

The rearrangement joins TRBV21-1 to TRBJ1-5. TRBV21-1 is given as a pseudogene. There are 10 residues in the CDR3. The CDR3 DNA is TGTGCCCGCTCGTTAGGTCCCCAGCATTTT. This translates into CARSLGPQHF.

This chain links TRBV12-3 or TRBV12-4 with TRBJ2-1; D may be TRBD1 (6 bases). Trimming removed 7 bases at V and 6 bases at J, with 19 bases between. The CDR3 sequence is 15 residues long. The CDR3 here is CASKKQGRGPNEQFF. DNA of the CDR3: TGTGCCAGCAAGAAACAGGGTCGGGGTCCCAATGAGCAGTTCTTC.

The rearrangement links TRBV9 to TRBJ2-2, with a possible D match to TRBD1 (5 bases). V lost 5 bases and J lost 1, with 18 bases in between. The CDR3 is 17 amino acids. Germline CDR1 is SGDLS and CDR2 is YYNGEE. The CDR3 region is CASSPYGAGQNTGELFF. In DNA, the CDR3 is TGTGCCAGCAGTCCATACGGAGCAGGACAGAACACCGGGGAGCTGTTTTTT.

This clonotype was observed a few times. The germline gene is not matched at one end of the junction; a read error may be the cause. The chain combines TRBV12-5 with TRBJ1-5, with D perhaps matching TRBD1 (6 bases). Germline V lookup: CDR1 LGHNT, CDR2 FRNRAP. The CDR3 has 17 amino acids. The CDR3 spells CASGFATGWVSNQPKHF. The CDR3 nucleotides are TGTGCTAGTGGTTTCGCGACAGGTTGGGTTAGCAATCAGCCCAAGCATTTT.

V usage is TRBV28 and J usage is TRBJ2-4; D unresolved. The J call may be in error: the DNA end matches TRBJ2-7 better. CDR3 length equals 13 residues. Germline-derived CDR1 and CDR2 are MDHEN and SYDVKM. The CDR3, as DNA: TGTGCCAGCAGTTTTGGTCACTTCTACGAGCAGTACTTC. Encoded protein: CASSFGHFYEQYF.

The chain combines TRBV11-2 with TRBJ2-5; 13 bases are shared with TRBD2. The length of the CDR3 is 15 residues. Germline CDR1 is SGHAT and CDR2 is FQNNGV. V was clipped by 5 bases and J by 11 bases; unmatched bases: 11. Here the CDR3 reads CASSHGLAGVSEQYF. The DNA of the CDR3 is TGTGCCAGCAGCCACGGACTAGCGGGAGTAAGTGAGCAGTACTTC.

This clonotype was recorded at least ten times. The chain combines TRBV4-1 with TRBJ2-1; D gene ambiguous. V was cut by 7 bases and J by 9 bases, with 10 bases left in between. Germline V gives CDR1 MGHRA, CDR2 YSYEKL. This CDR3 has 11 amino acids. Here the CDR3 DNA reads TGCGCCAGCAAAGGCGGCGGTGAGCAGTTCTTC. Translating it yields CASKGGGEQFF.

V is TRBV6-6 and J is TRBJ2-3; TRBD2 matches at 11 bases. J lost 6 bases, V lost 4 bases, and 9 bases had no gene match. The CDR3 extends over 16 amino acids. Germline CDR1 and CDR2: MNHNY and SVGAGI (reference sequence). The DNA for the CDR3 is TGTGCCAGCAGTTTCGTTAGCGGGAGGGCCTGGGATACGCAGTATTTT. As protein: CASSFVSGRAWDTQYF.

This chain joins TRBV25-1 and TRBJ2-3; a possible D gene is TRBD1 (5 bases). The V end was cut by 4 bases, the J end by 2 bases, with 19 bases between. The CDR3 sequence is 17 residues long. Per germline, CDR1 MGHDK and CDR2 SYGVNS. For the CDR3, the DNA is TGTGCCAGCAGTGCCGGACCTACAGTGGGGCTCACAGATACGCAGTATTTT. It codes for CASSAGPTVGLTDTQYF. Drawing the rest from reference TRBV25-1 and TRBJ2-3, the complete variable domain is EADIYQTPRYLVIGTGKKITLECSQTMGHDKMYWYQQDPGMELHLIHYSYGVNSTEKGDLSSESTVSRIRTEHFPLTLESARPSHTSQYLCASSAGPTVGLTDTQYFGPGTRLTVL.